The rows below give T cell receptor beta chains drawn from one sample of a study of metastatic and nonmetastatic thyroid tumors. TCRdb reprocessed the PCR reads using MiXCR. The data contain about 20,000 clones, approximately 11% of them singletons. The sample comprised blood. Receptors originate from a female donor with papillary thyroid cancer or a benign thyroid nodule (not recorded which). Some clones in this sample may be carry-over from other donors' samples. The CDR3 runs from the conserved cysteine through the conserved F or W. Fields, in order: V gene, D gene, CDR3 length, clone size, J gene, CDR3 DNA, CDR3 protein. D genes are given only for firm matches. Only some rows state a clone size, as once, few, many or a class for expanded clones.

>TRBV9|TRBD2|18|many|TRBJ2-7
TGTGCCAGCAGCGTAGGGCTAGCGGGAGGGCCCCTCGGCTACGAGCAGTACTTC
CASSVGLAGGPLGYEQYF
>TRBV27|.|13|few|TRBJ2-7
TGTGCCAGCAGACGAGGGGGTGGCGACGAGCAGTACTTC
CASRRGGGDEQYF
>TRBV6-2/TRBV6-3|.|15|medium-sized|TRBJ1-1
TGTGCCAGCAGTTACTCGCCCGACCTGCACACTGAAGCTTTCTTT
CASSYSPDLHTEAFF
>TRBV18|TRBD1|14|.|TRBJ2-1
TGTGCCAGCACTGGGACAGGGTCCTACAATGAGCAGTTCTTC
CASTGTGSYNEQFF
>TRBV4-2|.|15|many|TRBJ2-1
TGTGCCAGCAGCCAGGACGGAGAGGCCCACAATGAGCAGTTCTTC
CASSQDGEAHNEQFF
>TRBV20-1|.|15|many|TRBJ2-3
TGCAGTGCTAGAGATCCCTCGGCTCTCACAGATACGCAGTATTTT
CSARDPSALTDTQYF
>TRBV5-1|.|14|.|TRBJ1-1
TGCGCCAGCAGCTTGGTTGGGGTGGGCACTGAAGCTTTCTTT
CASSLVGVGTEAFF
>TRBV12-3/TRBV12-4|.|12|medium-sized|TRBJ1-6
TGTGCCAGCAGGCCGGGGTCGGGGGCCCTCCACTTT
CASRPGSGALHF
>TRBV4-1|TRBD1|19|many|TRBJ2-3
TGCGCCAGCAGCCCCCGGGACAGGGGCGTATCACAGCGCACAGATACGCAGTATTTT
CASSPRDRGVSQRTDTQYF
>TRBV27|TRBD1|17|many|TRBJ1-1
TGTGCCAGCAGTTTATTCCCCTCTCGACAGGGACGGACTGAAGCTTTCTTT
CASSLFPSRQGRTEAFF
>TRBV5-1|TRBD2|17|many|TRBJ2-1
TGCGCCAGCAGCTTGGCTAGCGTTGGGAGCGGGATCAATGAGCAGTTCTTC
CASSLASVGSGINEQFF
>TRBV28|.|12|medium-sized|TRBJ1-2
TGTGCCAGCAGTTGGGGGACCTCGGGCTACACCTTC
CASSWGTSGYTF
>TRBV11-1|.|16|many|TRBJ2-7
TGTGCCAGCAGCTTAGCCCGGGGTGATGGCCTCTACGAGCAGTACTTC
CASSLARGDGLYEQYF
>TRBV6-2/TRBV6-3|.|18|many|TRBJ2-1
TGTGCCAGCAGTTACTCGGGTCCCTTCCTGACCACCTACAATGAGCAGTTCTTC
CASSYSGPFLTTYNEQFF
>TRBV11-1|TRBD2|17|.|TRBJ2-3
TGTGCCAGCAGCCCAACGTTAGCGGGAGGAACCACAGATACGCAGTATTTT
CASSPTLAGGTTDTQYF
>TRBV7-8|.|15|.|TRBJ2-7
TGTGTCAGCAGCTTAGCGCGGGTAGCCCACTACGAGCAGTACTTC
CVSSLARVAHYEQYF
>TRBV18|TRBD1|14|many|TRBJ2-7
TGTGCCAGCTCACCGACAGGGAAGACCTACGAGCAGTACTTC
CASSPTGKTYEQYF
>TRBV6-1|.|14|many|TRBJ2-4
TGTGCCAGCAGTGATTCTATAGCCAAAAACATTCAGTACTTC
CASSDSIAKNIQYF
>TRBV5-1|.|14|many|TRBJ1-5
TGCGCCAGCAGCCCAGGGTACGGCAATCAGCCCCAGCATTTT
CASSPGYGNQPQHF
>TRBV11-1|.|15|many|TRBJ2-1
TGTGCCAGCAGCTCCGCAGTTGCGGTCGGGGTAGAGCAGTTCTTC
CASSSAVAVGVEQFF
>TRBV9|TRBD1|15|many|TRBJ2-5
TGTGCCAGCAGCGTAGGCGGGACAGGGGAAGAGACCCAGTACTTC
CASSVGGTGEETQYF
>TRBV6-6|TRBD1|21|many|TRBJ2-7
TGTGCCAGCAGTCCTACCTCGGACAGGGGACGTGTATACTTCATTGGTACCGAGCAGTACTTC
CASSPTSDRGRVYFIGTEQYF
>TRBV28|TRBD1|15|medium-sized|TRBJ2-7
TGTGCCAGCAGTCGGACAAGACAGGGTTCGTACGAGCAGTACTTC
CASSRTRQGSYEQYF
>TRBV6-1|TRBD1|15|few|TRBJ2-7
TGTGCCAGCAGTGCCCACGGACAGGGGGGCTACGAGCAGTACTTC
CASSAHGQGGYEQYF
>TRBV24-1|.|15|many|TRBJ2-1
TGTGCCACCAGTAAGCGGATGAGCTCCTACAATGAGCAGTTCTTC
CATSKRMSSYNEQFF
>TRBV18|TRBD1|18|few|TRBJ2-5
TGTGCCAGCTCACCACTAGGTATCGACAGGGGAGCCCAAGAGACCCAGTACTTC
CASSPLGIDRGAQETQYF
>TRBV7-8|.|16|.|TRBJ2-3
TGTGCCAGCAGCTTAGCGCTATCCAGGGGCACAGATACGCAGTATTTT
CASSLALSRGTDTQYF
>TRBV11-2|TRBD2|18|many|TRBJ2-7
TGTGCCAGCAGCTTGAGTCCTAGCGGGAGGGCCAAGTCCTACGAGCAGTACTTC
CASSLSPSGRAKSYEQYF
>TRBV5-5|TRBD2|14|many|TRBJ2-7
TGTGCCAGCAGCTTACTAGCGGGAAAGGACGAGCAGTACTTC
CASSLLAGKDEQYF
>TRBV6-1|TRBD2|15|medium-sized|TRBJ2-3
TGTGCCAGCAGTGAAGTTAGCGGGAGCACAGATACGCAGTATTTT
CASSEVSGSTDTQYF
>TRBV7-2|TRBD2|14|many|TRBJ2-7
TGTGCCAGCAGCATACAAGGGACTAACTACGAGCAGTACTTC
CASSIQGTNYEQYF
>TRBV3-1|TRBD2|14|many|TRBJ2-7
TGTGCCAGCAGCCAAGGACTAGCGGGCCTCGAGCAGTACTTC
CASSQGLAGLEQYF
>TRBV5-1|TRBD1|14|many|TRBJ1-2
TGCGCCAGCAGCCTTGACAGGGAAGGCTATGGCTACACCTTC
CASSLDREGYGYTF
>TRBV27|TRBD1|16|many|TRBJ2-3
TGTGCCAGCAGTGGGGTAACAGGGGGCGTCACAGATACGCAGTATTTT
CASSGVTGGVTDTQYF
>TRBV5-5|.|14|many|TRBJ1-5
TGTGCCAGCAGCTTGCGGGACATAAATCAGCCCCAGCATTTT
CASSLRDINQPQHF
>TRBV5-1|.|17|many|TRBJ2-2
TGCGCCAGCAGCCCTTGGACGGGCCATGGATCCACCGGGGAGCTGTTTTTT
CASSPWTGHGSTGELFF
>TRBV4-1|.|14|many|TRBJ1-5
TGCGCCAGCAGCCGGCGCCAGATCAATCAGCCCCAGCATTTT
CASSRRQINQPQHF
>TRBV27|TRBD1|14|medium-sized|TRBJ1-5
TGTGCCAGCAGTATCACAGGGGGAGGTCAGCCCCAGCATTTT
CASSITGGGQPQHF
>TRBV6-2/TRBV6-3|TRBD1|14|many|TRBJ2-5
TGTGCCAGCAGTTCCACAGGGGGCGCCGAGACCCAGTACTTC
CASSSTGGAETQYF
>TRBV2|TRBD1|13|.|TRBJ1-5
TGTGTCAGCAGGGGACAGGGGCCTCAGCCCCAGCATTTT
CVSRGQGPQPQHF
>TRBV6-1|TRBD2|15|medium-sized|TRBJ2-3
TGTGCCAGCAGTGAAGCTAGCGGGAGCACAGATACGCAGTATTTT
CASSEASGSTDTQYF
>TRBV10-3|TRBD1|13|few|TRBJ2-1
TGTGCCATCACCCCCGACAGGGGCAATGAGCAGTTCTTC
CAITPDRGNEQFF
>TRBV5-8|.|14|many|TRBJ2-7
TGTGCCAGCAGCTGGGGGCGGCCGCCAGCCGAGCAGTACTTC
CASSWGRPPAEQYF
>TRBV3-1|.|16|many|TRBJ1-3
TGTGCCAGCAGCCAAGATCCCGTTATCTCTGGAAACACCATATATTTT
CASSQDPVISGNTIYF
>TRBV30|.|13|.|TRBJ2-7
TGTGCCTGGAGTAGGCAGGGAGGCTACGAGCAGTACTTC
CAWSRQGGYEQYF